This TCR beta chain was sequenced for a study of blood T cell repertoires in COVID-19. Germline values: CDR1 LGHNT, CDR2 FRNRAP. CDR3 size: 15 residues. The germline V and J ends were trimmed by 5 bases and 5 bases, with 16 bases remaining between them. As handled by the study authors: Reference gene primer amplification yielded estimated nucleated cell counts. Data came from immunoSEQ multiplex PCR; TCRdb stores just in-frame clones and leaves some out. V and J calls and clone size are as listed in that table; D and trimming were resolved from the DNA. This sample has about 170,000 clones, with about 74% found just once.

The sample consisted of peripheral blood. The genes are TRBV12-5 and TRBJ2-1, with a possible D match to TRBD1 (5 bases). The source is a woman of 80 years or more with acute or convalescent COVID-19. This CDR3 is CASGRPLTVHNEQFF. The CDR3 DNA reads as TGTGCTAGTGGTCGACCATTGACAGTGCACAATGAGCAGTTCTTC.